Reported below is one TCR beta chain. What it binds is not known. Generated by immunoSEQ multiplex PCR, the TCRdb table keeps only in-frame clones and is missing some. There are 760,000 or so clones in the sample; roughly 96% occur only once, and about 0.21% lies in the top ten. V lost 10 bases, J lost 4 bases, and 8 bases stayed unmatched. The CDR3 spans 13 residues. Germline V gives CDR1 SNHLY, CDR2 FYNNEI. This entry comes from a study of shared clonotypes between healthy human individuals. At the level of the study: Each donor's CD8 memory used one plate, CD8 naive two, each CD4 subset three. Findings and caveats of the study: On the whole, naive subsets had larger estimated richness than memory subsets had. The four-donor shared clonotypes exceeded non-shared clonotypes in generation probability, with non-shared ones scoring lower.

CD8 cells regarded as naive lacked CD45RO, were positively chosen for CCR7, and omitted terminally differentiated effector memory CD45RA+ cells. Donors were healthy HIV-negative adults without recently reported acute infections or vaccinations. This receptor was identified in a man between 25 and 39 years old in good health. The chain links TRBV2 to TRBJ2-7, with 9 bases aligning to TRBD2. Material for sequencing was naive CD8+ T cells sorted from blood. The CDR3 coding sequence is TGTGCCACCCGTAGCGGGAGAGGATACGAGCAGTACTTC. Protein sequence: CATRSGRGYEQYF. Together with reference TRBV2 and TRBJ2-7, the CDR3 gives the full variable domain: EPEVTQTPSHQVTQMGQEVILRCVPISNHLYFYWYRQILGQKVEFLVSFYNNEISEKSEIFDDQFSVERPDGSNFTLKIRSTKLEDSAMYFCATRSGRGYEQYFGPGTRLTVT.